Sequencing of this T cell receptor beta chain was carried out in a study of long-term antiretroviral therapy in people with HIV. The V and J ends lost 11 bases and 6 bases respectively, with 13 bases between them. The CDR3 is 11 amino acids. Germline lookup yields CDR1 MDHEN and CDR2 SYDVKM. Findings and limits, study-wide: The range of CDR3 lengths in HIV repertoires proved narrower than that found in controls. Clones that had undergone expansion before ART prevailed in the repertoire throughout all time points.

Worth noting for this clone: Its target is unknown.

Donors each had at least one pre-ART PBMC sample and at least two post-ART ones. Each HIV-infected participant was given treatment in the United States. Researchers ran immunoSEQ v3.0 at survey level. TCRdb's table, derived via immunoSEQ multiplex PCR, lists solely in-frame clones and lacks some. The table has 21,000 or so clones, 85% to 90% seen once; the top ten hold roughly 3.6%. V is TRBV28 and J is TRBJ1-2, with a tentative D call TRBD1 (6 bases). The sequencing here drew on unsorted PBMCs, taken 2.3 years after starting antiretroviral therapy. This receptor was obtained from a man in his 60s with HIV. In DNA form, the CDR3 reads TGTGCCGGAAAACACAGGGATGGCTACACCTTC. Amino acids: CAGKHRDGYTF.